A selection of T cell receptor beta chains follows, all from one sample in a study of T cells in Graves' hyperthyroidism and ophthalmopathy. TCRdb called the multiplex PCR reads again in MiXCR, with one record for every CDR3 protein. The sample lists some 420,000 distinct CDR3 sequences, roughly an eighth occurring once. The sample taken for sequencing was blood. Receptor source: a woman aged 18-30 years with Graves' hyperthyroidism. Both conserved end residues are part of each CDR3. Fields, in order: J gene, D gene, V gene, clone size, CDR3 protein, CDR3 DNA. A D gene is named only where the DNA matches it firmly. Not every row has a clone size; where given, it reads once, few, many or a size class.

TRBJ2-7 | TRBD1 | TRBV6-1 | few | CASTPRRQGAYEQYF | TGTGCCAGCACTCCTCGGAGGCAGGGGGCCTACGAGCAGTACTTC
TRBJ2-7 | NA | TRBV24-1 | many | CATSESLRDEQYF | TGTGCCACCAGTGAATCGCTCCGGGACGAGCAGTACTTC
TRBJ1-1 | NA | TRBV30 | NA | CAWKDTGEAFF | TGTGCCTGGAAGGATACAGGGGAAGCTTTCTTT
TRBJ1-5 | TRBD1 | TRBV6-2/TRBV6-3 | many | CASSSGTGDSNQPQHF | TGTGCCAGCAGTTCGGGGACAGGGGATAGCAATCAGCCCCAGCATTTT
TRBJ1-4 | NA | TRBV2 | many | CAWDTLTDEKLFF | TGTGCCTGGGATACATTGACGGACGAAAAACTGTTTTTT
TRBJ1-1 | NA | TRBV9 | many | CASSDDRFDTEAFF | TGTGCCAGCAGCGATGACAGGTTTGACACTGAAGCTTTCTTT
TRBJ2-1 | TRBD2 | TRBV19 | once | CASSPTSGSYSEQFF | TGTGCCAGTAGCCCAACTAGCGGGAGTTACAGTGAGCAGTTCTTC
TRBJ2-7 | NA | TRBV28 | many | CASSLENRPYEQYF | TGTGCCAGCAGTTTGGAGAACCGACCCTACGAGCAGTACTTC
TRBJ1-1 | TRBD1 | TRBV10-3 | few | CAIKGQGATNTEAFF | TGTGCCATCAAAGGGCAGGGGGCGACTAACACTGAAGCTTTCTTT
TRBJ2-1 | NA | TRBV27 | NA | CASMSGGRLYNEQFF | TGTGCCAGCATGTCCGGGGGGCGACTCTACAATGAGCAGTTCTTC
TRBJ2-7 | NA | TRBV5-5 | NA | CASSLREGYSYEQYF | TGTGCCAGCAGCCTTAGGGAAGGGTACTCCTACGAGCAGTACTTC
TRBJ2-5 | TRBD2 | TRBV5-8 | few | CASSLGLAGVGETQYF | TGTGCCAGCAGCTTGGGGCTAGCGGGAGTCGGGGAGACCCAGTACTTC
TRBJ2-2 | TRBD1 | TRBV27 | NA | CASSITPMRGTGGPTGELFF | TGTGCCAGCAGTATAACCCCTATGCGGGGAACAGGGGGCCCAACCGGGGAGCTGTTTTTT
TRBJ2-1 | TRBD1 | TRBV18 | NA | CASSLRQGQGNEQFF | TGTGCCAGCTCACTCCGACAGGGTCAAGGCAATGAGCAGTTCTTC
TRBJ2-3 | TRBD2 | TRBV6-4 | NA | CASSRTSGSADTQYF | TGTGCCAGCAGCAGGACTAGCGGGAGCGCAGATACGCAGTATTTT
TRBJ1-1 | NA | TRBV5-8 | many | CASGGHENTEAFF | TGTGCCAGCGGAGGACACGAGAACACTGAAGCTTTCTTT
TRBJ2-3 | NA | TRBV2 | many | CASSAPRGGGDTDTQYF | TGTGCCAGCAGTGCCCCCCGAGGGGGGGGGGACACAGATACGCAGTATTTT
TRBJ1-4 | NA | TRBV4-2 | NA | CASSPTGQGGNEKLFF | TGTGCCAGCAGCCCTACTGGGCAGGGCGGGAATGAAAAACTGTTTTTT
TRBJ2-1 | TRBD2 | TRBV19 | few | CASSPASGRAYNEQFF | TGTGCCAGTAGTCCAGCTAGCGGGAGGGCTTACAATGAGCAGTTCTTC
TRBJ1-2 | NA | TRBV6-1 | many | CASRKDGKYGYTF | TGTGCCAGCAGGAAGGACGGGAAGTATGGCTACACCTTC
TRBJ1-2 | NA | TRBV3-1 | many | CASSPLREGYGYTF | TGTGCCAGCAGCCCGCTTCGGGAGGGCTATGGCTACACCTTC
TRBJ2-2 | TRBD2 | TRBV20-1 | few | CSARDLRLAAGELFF | TGCAGTGCTAGAGATCTCCGACTAGCCGCCGGGGAGCTGTTTTTT
TRBJ2-5 | NA | TRBV24-1 | few | CATSDLLGGSQETQYF | TGTGCCACCAGTGATTTGTTAGGGGGGAGCCAAGAGACCCAGTACTTC